The clone carrying this T cell receptor (beta chain) is categorized as medium-sized. Its antigen is unknown. Only in-frame clones appear in the TCRdb table, and some are missing; sequencing was by immunoSEQ multiplex PCR. The sample yields about 13,000 clones, 63% seen once. Site-matched primary tumor biopsies were taken before and after PD-1 blockade. Germline V gives CDR1 MNHEY, CDR2 SMNVEV (reference sequence). CDR3 length: 13 amino acids. The V and J ends lost 7 bases and 8 bases respectively, with 15 bases between them. The source of the sample is a study of T cells in tumors after PD-1 blockade. Overall study: A subset received ongoing vismodegib 150 mg daily alongside anti-PD-1 therapy. Study-wide points: After therapy, most expanded exhausted CD8+ clones were absent pre-treatment, suggesting clonal replacement.

The source material was tumor tissue, sampled before anti-PD-1 treatment. The rearrangement links TRBV27 to TRBJ2-1; a possible D gene is TRBD2 (7 bases). This TCR was sampled from a human donor with cutaneous squamous cell carcinoma. The CDR3: CASTPGGGHEQFF. The CDR3 DNA follows: TGTGCCAGCACCCCGGGGGGCGGCCATGAGCAGTTCTTC.